The 10 T cell receptor beta chains reported below all come from one sample, sequenced in a study of early T cells in non-severe SARS-CoV-2 infection. MiXCR, run by TCRdb on the 5' RACE reads, gives a single entry per CDR3 protein. This table has under 95,000 distinct CDR3 sequences, about 16% appearing once. What was sequenced was whole blood. The receptors here all came from an adult who was a healthcare worker with PCR-confirmed SARS-CoV-2 infection or an uninfected control (not recorded which).

This chain joins TRBV27 and TRBJ2-1; 15 nucleotides line up with TRBD2. After removal of 11 bases from V and 7 bases from J, the junction contained 3 bases not matched to a gene. The CDR3 totals 13 residues. The germline V gene has CDR1 MNHEY and CDR2 SMNVEV (reference sequence). CDR3 DNA sequence: TGTGCCGGCGGACTAGCGGGAGGGAATGAGCAGTTCTTC. Translation gives CAGGLAGGNEQFF.

The chain carries TRBV11-2 and TRBJ2-7; TRBD2 agrees at 8 bases. Trimming at V came to 0 bases and at J to 3 bases, leaving 10 bases not matched to a gene. The CDR3 spans 17 residues. CDR1 and CDR2 from the germline V gene are SGHAT and FQNNGV. The CDR3 region has the DNA TGTGCCAGCAGCTTAGAAGGAAGCGGGGGACCCCTCTACGAGCAGTACTTC. This encodes CASSLEGSGGPLYEQYF.

This clonotype was observed a handful of times. The chain has TRBV27 and TRBJ2-7, with no clear D. Per germline, CDR1 MNHEY and CDR2 SMNVEV (reference sequence). The CDR3 spans 12 residues. V was pared by 8 bases and J by 3 bases, with 11 bases between. For the CDR3, the DNA is TGTGCCAGCTCCGCCCCCAGCTACGAGCAGTACTTC. Its translation is CASSAPSYEQYF.

The chain is built from TRBV20-1 and TRBJ1-5; TRBD1 is a possible D gene (5 bases). Germline V CDR1 and CDR2: DFQATT, SNEGSKA (reference sequence). Trimming pared 6 bases from V and 2 bases from J, leaving 14 bases between. This CDR3 contains 14 residues. CDR3 sequence: CSAKGYMGNQPQHF. As DNA, the CDR3 is TGCAGTGCCAAGGGGTATATGGGCAATCAGCCCCAGCATTTT.

The chain is built from TRBV20-1 and TRBJ2-7; the D gene is possibly TRBD2 (6 bases). This CDR3 is built from 13 residues. Germline lookup yields CDR1 DFQATT and CDR2 SNEGSKA (reference sequence). The V end lost 6 bases, the J end lost 5 bases, and 17 bases lay between the germline ends. The CDR3 sequence is CSATRRAWDEQYF. In nucleotides, the CDR3 is TGCAGTGCGACTAGAAGGGCTTGGGACGAGCAGTACTTC.

The rearrangement links TRBV7-6 to TRBJ2-2; 12 bases map to TRBD2. Per the germline V gene, CDR1 is SGHVS and CDR2 is FNYEAQ. The V gene end was trimmed by 10 bases and the J gene end by 2 bases; junction bases not matched to a gene: 8. There are 16 residues in the CDR3. The CDR3 DNA sequence: TGTGCCACCCAAGGACTAGCGGGATTAAACACCGGGGAGCTGTTTTTT. As protein: CATQGLAGLNTGELFF.

This clonotype was observed a few times. CDR3 in DNA: TGTGCCAGCAGCTACACGGACAGGGGGCGCGGTGAGACCCAGTACTTC. It codes for CASSYTDRGRGETQYF. V is TRBV7-6 and J is TRBJ2-5, with 11 bases lining up with TRBD1. The CDR3 is made up of 16 amino acids. CDR1 is SGHVS, CDR2 FNYEAQ, per germline. Trimming at V came to 4 bases and at J to 5 bases, leaving 9 bases not matched to a gene.

The genes are TRBV28 and TRBJ2-7; D unresolved. The ends were cut back, 7 bases at V and 5 bases at J, with 6 bases in the middle. Germline V gene lookup returns CDR1 MDHEN and CDR2 SYDVKM. The CDR3 has 10 residues. In DNA, the CDR3 is TGTGCCAGCAAAAGTAACGAGCAGTACTTC. Translating gives CASKSNEQYF.

V usage is TRBV5-5 and J usage is TRBJ1-1; no reliable D call. The CDR3 sequence is 11 residues long. Germline loops: CDR1 SGHKS, CDR2 YYEKEE (reference sequence). Trimming removed 3 bases from V and 4 bases from J, with 4 bases in between. The CDR3 here is CASSWTTEAFF. In DNA, the CDR3 is TGTGCCAGCAGCTGGACCACTGAAGCTTTCTTT.

This clonotype has more than one count but fewer than ten. This chain connects TRBV6-5 to TRBJ2-7, with a possible D match to TRBD2 (6 bases). The germline V gene has CDR1 MNHEY and CDR2 SVGAGI. The CDR3 runs 11 residues. Trimming cost V 7 bases and J 7 bases, with 11 bases left between them. The CDR3 protein is CASTAGREQYF. The CDR3 nucleotides read TGTGCCAGCACGGCGGGGCGGGAGCAGTACTTC.